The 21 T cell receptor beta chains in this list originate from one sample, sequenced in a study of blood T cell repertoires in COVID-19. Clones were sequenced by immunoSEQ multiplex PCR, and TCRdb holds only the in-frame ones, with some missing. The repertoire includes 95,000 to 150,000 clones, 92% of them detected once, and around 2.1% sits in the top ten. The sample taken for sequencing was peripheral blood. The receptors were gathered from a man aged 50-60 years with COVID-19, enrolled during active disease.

CDR3 DNA: TGTGCCAGCAGCGTAGTGGGGACATGGTCCTACAATGAGCAGTTCTTC. Amino acids: CASSVVGTWSYNEQFF. J is TRBJ2-1 and V is TRBV9; perhaps TRBD1 as D (6 bases). CDR3 size: 16 residues. V lost 0 bases and J lost 1, with 11 bases in between. The germline V gene has CDR1 SGDLS and CDR2 YYNGEE. The variable domain in full, with the rest retrieved from reference TRBV9 and TRBJ2-1, is DSGVTQTPKHLITATGQRVTLRCSPRSGDLSVYWYQQSLDQGLQFLIQYYNGEERAKGNILERFSAQQFPDLHSELNLSSLELGDSALYFCASSVVGTWSYNEQFFGPGTRLTVL.

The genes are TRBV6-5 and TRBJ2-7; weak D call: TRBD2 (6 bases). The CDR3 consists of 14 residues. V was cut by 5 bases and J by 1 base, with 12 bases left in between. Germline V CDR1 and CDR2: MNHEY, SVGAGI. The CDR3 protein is CASSPARDSYEQYF. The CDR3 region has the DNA TGTGCCAGCAGTCCAGCGCGGGATTCCTACGAGCAGTACTTC.

This chain's CDR3 is CAWSVRPADFNYGYTF. CDR3 in DNA: TGTGCCTGGAGTGTCCGACCAGCCGACTTTAACTATGGCTACACCTTC. The V call is TRBV30, the J call TRBJ1-2; no clear D gene. CDR1 is GTSNPN, CDR2 SVGIG, per germline (reference sequence). V was cut by 0 bases and J by 1 base, with 15 bases left in between. The CDR3 spans 16 residues.

The CDR3 nucleotides are TGTGCCAGCAGCTTAGGGACTAGCGCTACTGAGCAGTTCTTC. Residues: CASSLGTSATEQFF. The V and J genes are TRBV11-2 and TRBJ2-1, with 9 bases that match TRBD2. Unmatched junction bases numbered 4, after V lost 1 base and J lost 9 bases. The germline V gene has CDR1 SGHAT and CDR2 FQNNGV. The CDR3 length is 14 residues. Drawing the rest from reference TRBV11-2 and TRBJ2-1, the complete variable domain is EAGVAQSPRYKIIEKRQSVAFWCNPISGHATLYWYQQILGQGPKLLIQFQNNGVVDDSQLPKDRFSAERLKGVDSTLKIQPAKLEDSAVYLCASSLGTSATEQFFGPGTRLTVL.

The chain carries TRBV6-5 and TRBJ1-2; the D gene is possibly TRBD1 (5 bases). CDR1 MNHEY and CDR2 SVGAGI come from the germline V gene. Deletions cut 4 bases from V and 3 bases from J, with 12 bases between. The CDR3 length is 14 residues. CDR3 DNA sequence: TGTGCCAGCAGTTCCGGGGGGTCCCACTATGGCTACACCTTC. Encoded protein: CASSSGGSHYGYTF.

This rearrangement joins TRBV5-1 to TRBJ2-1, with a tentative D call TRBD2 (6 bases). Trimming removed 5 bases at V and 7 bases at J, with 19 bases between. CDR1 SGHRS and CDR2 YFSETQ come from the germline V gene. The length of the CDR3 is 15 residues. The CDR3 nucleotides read TGCGCCAGCAGTAGCCAGCCCTCCGCGGGGAATGAGCAGTTCTTC. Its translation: CASSSQPSAGNEQFF.

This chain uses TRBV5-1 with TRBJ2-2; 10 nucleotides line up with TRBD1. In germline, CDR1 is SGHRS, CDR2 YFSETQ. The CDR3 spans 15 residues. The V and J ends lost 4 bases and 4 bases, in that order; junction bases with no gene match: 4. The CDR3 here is CASSLDRGGTGELFF. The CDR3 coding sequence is TGCGCCAGCAGCCTGGACAGGGGGGGCACCGGGGAGCTGTTTTTT.

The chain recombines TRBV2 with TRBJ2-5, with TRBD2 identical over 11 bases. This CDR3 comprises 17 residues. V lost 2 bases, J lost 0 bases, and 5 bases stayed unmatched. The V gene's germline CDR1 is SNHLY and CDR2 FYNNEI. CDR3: CASSEHRLAGHQETQYF. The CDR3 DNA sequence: TGTGCCAGCAGTGAACATCGACTAGCGGGACACCAAGAGACCCAGTACTTC.

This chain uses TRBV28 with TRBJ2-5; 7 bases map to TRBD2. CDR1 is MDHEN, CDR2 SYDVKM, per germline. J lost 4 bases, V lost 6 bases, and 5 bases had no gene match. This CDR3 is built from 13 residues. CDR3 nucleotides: TGTGCCAGCAGCCCTGGCGGGGGAGAGACCCAGTACTTC. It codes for CASSPGGGETQYF.

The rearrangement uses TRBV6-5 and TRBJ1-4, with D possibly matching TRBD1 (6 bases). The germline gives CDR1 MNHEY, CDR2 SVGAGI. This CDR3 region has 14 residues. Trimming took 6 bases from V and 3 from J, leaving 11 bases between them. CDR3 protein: CASREGGANEKLFF. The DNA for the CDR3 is TGTGCCAGCAGGGAGGGGGGGGCTAATGAAAAACTGTTTTTT.

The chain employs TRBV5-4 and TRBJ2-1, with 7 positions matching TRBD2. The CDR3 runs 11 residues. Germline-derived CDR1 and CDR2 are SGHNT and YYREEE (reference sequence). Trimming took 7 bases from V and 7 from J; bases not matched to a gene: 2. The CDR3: CASWGGNEQFF. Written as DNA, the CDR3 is TGTGCCAGCTGGGGGGGGAATGAGCAGTTCTTC.

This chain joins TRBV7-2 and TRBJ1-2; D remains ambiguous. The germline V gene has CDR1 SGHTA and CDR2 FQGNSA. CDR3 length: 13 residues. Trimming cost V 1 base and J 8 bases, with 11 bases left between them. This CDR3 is CASSLDSGIGYTF. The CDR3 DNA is TGTGCCAGCAGCTTAGACTCGGGTATCGGCTACACCTTC.

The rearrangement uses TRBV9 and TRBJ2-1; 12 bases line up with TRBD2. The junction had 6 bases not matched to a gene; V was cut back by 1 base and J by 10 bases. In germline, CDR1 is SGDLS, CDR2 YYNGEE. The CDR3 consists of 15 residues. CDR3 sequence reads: CASSVSLAGGLEQFF. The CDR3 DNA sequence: TGTGCCAGCAGCGTAAGCCTAGCGGGAGGGCTCGAGCAGTTCTTC.

CDR3 DNA: TGTGCCATCAGAATCACAGGGGTGAATGGAAACACCATATATTTT. Amino acids: CAIRITGVNGNTIYF. This chain joins TRBV10-3 and TRBJ1-3; TRBD1 matches at 7 bases. V trimming: 6 bases; J trimming: 3 bases; junction bases outside the gene matches: 8. The V gene's germline CDR1 is ENHRY and CDR2 SYGVKD. This CDR3 spans 15 amino acids.

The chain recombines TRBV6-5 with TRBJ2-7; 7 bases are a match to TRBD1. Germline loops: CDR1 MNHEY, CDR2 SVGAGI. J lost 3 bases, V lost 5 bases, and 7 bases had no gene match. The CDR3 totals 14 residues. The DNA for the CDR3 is TGTGCCAGCAGTAGACAGGGAATGAGCTACGAGCAGTACTTC. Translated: CASSRQGMSYEQYF.

Here the CDR3 reads CASSEAGFNSPLHF. The CDR3 DNA sequence: TGTGCCAGCAGTGAAGCGGGCTTTAATTCACCCCTCCACTTT. V is TRBV2 and J is TRBJ1-6; D not certain. CDR1 is SNHLY, CDR2 FYNNEI, per germline. V was cut by 0 bases and J by 6 bases, with 6 bases left in between. The length of the CDR3 is 14 residues. Filled out from reference TRBV2 and TRBJ1-6, the complete variable domain reads EPEVTQTPSHQVTQMGQEVILRCVPISNHLYFYWYRQILGQKVEFLVSFYNNEISEKSEIFDDQFSVERPDGSNFTLKIRSTKLEDSAMYFCASSEAGFNSPLHFGNGTRLTVT.

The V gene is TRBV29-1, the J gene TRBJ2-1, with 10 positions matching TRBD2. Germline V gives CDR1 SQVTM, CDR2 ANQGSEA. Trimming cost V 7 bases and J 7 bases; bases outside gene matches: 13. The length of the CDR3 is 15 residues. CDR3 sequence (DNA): TGCAGCGCGTCCCCGGGACTAGCGAATCGGAATGAGCAGTTCTTC. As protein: CSASPGLANRNEQFF.

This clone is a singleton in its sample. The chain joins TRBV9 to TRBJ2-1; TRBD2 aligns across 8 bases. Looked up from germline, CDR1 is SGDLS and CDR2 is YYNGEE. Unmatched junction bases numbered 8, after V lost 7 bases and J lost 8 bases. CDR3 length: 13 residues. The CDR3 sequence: CASGGTSGYEQFF. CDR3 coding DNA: TGTGCCAGCGGGGGGACTAGTGGCTATGAGCAGTTCTTC.

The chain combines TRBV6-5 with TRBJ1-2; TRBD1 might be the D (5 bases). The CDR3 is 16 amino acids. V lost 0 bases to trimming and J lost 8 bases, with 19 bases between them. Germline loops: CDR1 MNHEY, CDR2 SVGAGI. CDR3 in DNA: TGTGCCAGCAGTTACTCGCCTCTCGGGGGTTCGAGCGGCTACACCTTC. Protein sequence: CASSYSPLGGSSGYTF.

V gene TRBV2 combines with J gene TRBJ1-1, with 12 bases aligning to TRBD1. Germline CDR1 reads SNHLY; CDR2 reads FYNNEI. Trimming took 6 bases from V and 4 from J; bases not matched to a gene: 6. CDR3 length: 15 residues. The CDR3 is CASRRDRGRGTEAFF. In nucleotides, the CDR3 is TGTGCCAGCAGGCGGGACAGGGGGCGCGGCACTGAAGCTTTCTTT.

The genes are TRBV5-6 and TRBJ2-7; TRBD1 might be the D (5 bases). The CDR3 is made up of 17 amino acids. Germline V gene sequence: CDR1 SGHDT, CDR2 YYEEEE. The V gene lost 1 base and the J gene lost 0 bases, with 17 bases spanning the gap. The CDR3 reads CASSLFQGGLNSYEQYV. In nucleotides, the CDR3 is TGTGCCAGCAGCTTGTTTCAGGGTGGGCTGAACTCCTACGAGCAGTACGTC.